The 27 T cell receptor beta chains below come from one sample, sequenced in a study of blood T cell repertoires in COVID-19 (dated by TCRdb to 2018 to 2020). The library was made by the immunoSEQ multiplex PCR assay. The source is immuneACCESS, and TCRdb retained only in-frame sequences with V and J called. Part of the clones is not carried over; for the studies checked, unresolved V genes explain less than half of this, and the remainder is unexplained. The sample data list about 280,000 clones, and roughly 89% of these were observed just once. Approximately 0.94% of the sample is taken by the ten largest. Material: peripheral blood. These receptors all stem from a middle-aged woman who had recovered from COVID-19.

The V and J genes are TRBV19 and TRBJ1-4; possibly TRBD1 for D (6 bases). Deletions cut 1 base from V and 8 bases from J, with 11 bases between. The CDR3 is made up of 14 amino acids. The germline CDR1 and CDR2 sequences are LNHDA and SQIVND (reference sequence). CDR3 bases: TGTGCCAGTAGTATAGGGACAGCGAGCGAAAAACTGTTTTTT. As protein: CASSIGTASEKLFF.

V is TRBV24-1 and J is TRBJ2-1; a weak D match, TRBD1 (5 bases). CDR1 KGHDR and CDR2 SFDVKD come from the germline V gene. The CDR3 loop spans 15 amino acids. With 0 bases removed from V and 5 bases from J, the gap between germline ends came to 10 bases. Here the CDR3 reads CATSDLPTDNNEQFF. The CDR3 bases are TGTGCCACCAGTGATTTGCCGACAGATAACAATGAGCAGTTCTTC.

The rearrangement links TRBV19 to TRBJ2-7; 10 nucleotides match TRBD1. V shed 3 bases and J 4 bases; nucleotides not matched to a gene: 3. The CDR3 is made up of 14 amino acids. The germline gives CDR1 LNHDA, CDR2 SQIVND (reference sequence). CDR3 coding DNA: TGTGCCAGTAGTATTGGACAGGGGGAGTACGAGCAGTACTTC. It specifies CASSIGQGEYEQYF.

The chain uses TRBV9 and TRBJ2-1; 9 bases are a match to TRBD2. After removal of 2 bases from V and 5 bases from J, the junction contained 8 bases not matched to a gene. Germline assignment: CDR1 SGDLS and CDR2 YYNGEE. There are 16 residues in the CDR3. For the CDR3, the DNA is TGTGCCAGCAGCGTTGGTGTTAGCGGGGGTGACAATGAGCAGTTCTTC. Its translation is CASSVGVSGGDNEQFF.

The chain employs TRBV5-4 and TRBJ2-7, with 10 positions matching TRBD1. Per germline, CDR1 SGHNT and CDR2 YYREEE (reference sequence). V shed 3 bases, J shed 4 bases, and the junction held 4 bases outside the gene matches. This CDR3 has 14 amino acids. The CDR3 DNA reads TGTGCCAGCAGCTCCGGGACAGGGGTGTACGAGCAGTACTTC. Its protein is CASSSGTGVYEQYF.

The CDR3 sequence is CASSLGLADTDTQYF. The CDR3, as DNA: TGTGCCAGCAGCTTGGGACTAGCGGACACAGATACGCAGTATTTT. The chain is built from TRBV11-3 and TRBJ2-3, with TRBD2 matching over 11 bases. With 3 bases clipped from V and 2 bases from J, the junction kept 1 base outside the gene matches. The CDR3 length is 15 residues. Germline V gives CDR1 SGHNT, CDR2 YENEEA.

The CDR3 is CASSLVASGFNEQFF. The CDR3 region has the DNA TGTGCCAGCAGCTTAGTTGCTAGCGGGTTCAATGAGCAGTTCTTC. The chain uses TRBV11-2 and TRBJ2-1; TRBD2 matches at 8 bases. The CDR3 has 15 residues. CDR1 is SGHAT, CDR2 FQNNGV, per germline. V trimming: 1 base; J trimming: 6 bases; junction bases outside the gene matches: 5.

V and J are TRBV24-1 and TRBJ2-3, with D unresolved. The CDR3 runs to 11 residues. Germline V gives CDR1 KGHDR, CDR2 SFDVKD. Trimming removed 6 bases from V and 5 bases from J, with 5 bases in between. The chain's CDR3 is CATSYGDTQYF. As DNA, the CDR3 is TGTGCCACCAGTTACGGAGATACGCAGTATTTT.

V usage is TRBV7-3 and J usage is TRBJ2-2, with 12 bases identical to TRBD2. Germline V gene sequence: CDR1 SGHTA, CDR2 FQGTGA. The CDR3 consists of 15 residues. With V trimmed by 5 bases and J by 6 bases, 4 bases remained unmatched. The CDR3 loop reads CASSPSSGRAGELFF. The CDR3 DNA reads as TGTGCCAGCAGCCCCTCTAGCGGGAGGGCCGGGGAGCTGTTTTTT.

CDR3: CASSSLGGRAYEQYF. The CDR3 bases are TGTGCCAGCAGTTCCCTTGGAGGGAGGGCCTACGAGCAGTACTTC. The chain carries TRBV6-5 and TRBJ2-7; 7 bases align to TRBD2. The CDR3 runs to 15 residues. Germline CDR1 and CDR2: MNHEY and SVGAGI. Trimming removed 4 bases from V and 2 bases from J; junction bases left unmatched: 8.

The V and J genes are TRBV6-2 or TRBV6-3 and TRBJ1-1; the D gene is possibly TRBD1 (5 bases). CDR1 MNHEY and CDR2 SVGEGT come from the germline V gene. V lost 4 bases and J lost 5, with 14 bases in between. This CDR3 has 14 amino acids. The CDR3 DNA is TGTGCCAGCAGTTCTAAGGGGAAATTGACTGAAGCTTTCTTT. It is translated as CASSSKGKLTEAFF.

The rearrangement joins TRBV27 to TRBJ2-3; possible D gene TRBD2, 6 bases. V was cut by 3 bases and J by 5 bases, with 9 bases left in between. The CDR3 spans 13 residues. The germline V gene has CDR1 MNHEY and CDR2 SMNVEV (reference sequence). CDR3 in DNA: TGTGCCAGCAGTTTTGGGCGGGGAGATACGCAGTATTTT. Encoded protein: CASSFGRGDTQYF.

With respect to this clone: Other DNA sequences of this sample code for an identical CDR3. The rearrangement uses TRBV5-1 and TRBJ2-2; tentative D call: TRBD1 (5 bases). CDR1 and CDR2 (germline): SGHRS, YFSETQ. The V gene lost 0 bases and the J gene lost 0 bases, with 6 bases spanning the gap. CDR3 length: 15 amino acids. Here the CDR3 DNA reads TGCGCCAGCAGCTTGGACAGGCCGAACACCGGGGAGCTGTTTTTT. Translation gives CASSLDRPNTGELFF.

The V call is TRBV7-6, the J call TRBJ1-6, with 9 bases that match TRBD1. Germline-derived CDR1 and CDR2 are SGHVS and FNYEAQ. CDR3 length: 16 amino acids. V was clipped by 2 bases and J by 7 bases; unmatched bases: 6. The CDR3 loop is CASSLRPGQGNSPLHF. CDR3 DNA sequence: TGTGCCAGCAGCTTAAGGCCGGGACAGGGCAATTCACCCCTCCACTTT.

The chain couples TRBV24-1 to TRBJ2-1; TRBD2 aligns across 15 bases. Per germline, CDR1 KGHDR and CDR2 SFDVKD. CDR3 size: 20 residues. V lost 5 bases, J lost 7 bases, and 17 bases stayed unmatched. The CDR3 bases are TGTGCCACCAGTGGTCGTCGGGACAGGACTAGCGGGAGGGACATTAATGAGCAGTTCTTC. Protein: CATSGRRDRTSGRDINEQFF.

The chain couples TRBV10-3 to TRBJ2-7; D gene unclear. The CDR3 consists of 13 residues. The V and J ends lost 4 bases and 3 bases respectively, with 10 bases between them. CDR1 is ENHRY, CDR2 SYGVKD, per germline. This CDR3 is CAISVGIYYEQYF. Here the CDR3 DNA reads TGTGCCATCAGTGTGGGCATTTACTACGAGCAGTACTTC.

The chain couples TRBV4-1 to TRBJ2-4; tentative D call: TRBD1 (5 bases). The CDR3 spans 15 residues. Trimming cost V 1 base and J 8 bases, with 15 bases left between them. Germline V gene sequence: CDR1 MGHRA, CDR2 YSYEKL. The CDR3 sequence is CASSQGLTTDYIQYF. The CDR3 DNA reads TGCGCCAGCAGCCAAGGGCTTACGACAGACTACATTCAGTACTTC.

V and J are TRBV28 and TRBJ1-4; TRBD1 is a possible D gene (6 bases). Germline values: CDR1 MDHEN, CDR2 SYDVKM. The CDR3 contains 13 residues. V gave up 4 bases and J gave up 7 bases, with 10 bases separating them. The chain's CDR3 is CASSWGPGEKLFF. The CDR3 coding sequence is TGTGCCAGCAGTTGGGGGCCGGGTGAAAAACTGTTTTTT.

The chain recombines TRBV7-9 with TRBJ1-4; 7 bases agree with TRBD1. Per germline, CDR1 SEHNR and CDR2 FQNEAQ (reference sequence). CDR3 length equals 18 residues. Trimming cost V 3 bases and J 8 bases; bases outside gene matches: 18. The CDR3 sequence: CASSFGPLEGQRREKLFF. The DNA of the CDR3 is TGTGCCAGCAGCTTCGGGCCCCTGGAGGGACAGAGGAGGGAAAAACTGTTTTTT.

The chain's CDR3 is CASRGTADKNSPLHF. The DNA of the CDR3 is TGTGCCAGCAGGGGGACAGCCGACAAGAATTCACCCCTCCACTTT. The V gene is TRBV3-1 (or the pseudogene TRBV3-2), the J gene TRBJ1-6; 7 bases match TRBD1. Germline V gene sequence: CDR1 LGHDT, CDR2 YNNKEL (reference sequence). The CDR3 is made up of 15 amino acids. J gave up 7 bases and V 6 bases, and 9 bases lay outside the gene matches.

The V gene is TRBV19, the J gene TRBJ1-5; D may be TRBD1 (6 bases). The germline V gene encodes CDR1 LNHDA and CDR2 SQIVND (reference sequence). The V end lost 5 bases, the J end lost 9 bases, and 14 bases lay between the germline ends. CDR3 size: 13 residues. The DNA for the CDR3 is TGTGCCAGTAGTCCACGACAGGACTCGCCCCAGCATTTT. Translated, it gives CASSPRQDSPQHF. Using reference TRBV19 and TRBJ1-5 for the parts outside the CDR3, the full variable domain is DGGITQSPKYLFRKEGQNVTLSCEQNLNHDAMYWYRQDPGQGLRLIYYSQIVNDFQKGDIAEGYSVSREKKESFPLTVTSAQKNPTAFYLCASSPRQDSPQHFGDGTRLSIL.

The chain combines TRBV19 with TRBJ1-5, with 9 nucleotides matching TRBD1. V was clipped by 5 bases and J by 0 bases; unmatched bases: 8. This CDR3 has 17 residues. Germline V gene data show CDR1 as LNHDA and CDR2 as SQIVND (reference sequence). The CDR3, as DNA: TGTGCCAGTAGTGCTTCACAGGGGGCACTTAGCAATCAGCCCCAGCATTTT. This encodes CASSASQGALSNQPQHF.

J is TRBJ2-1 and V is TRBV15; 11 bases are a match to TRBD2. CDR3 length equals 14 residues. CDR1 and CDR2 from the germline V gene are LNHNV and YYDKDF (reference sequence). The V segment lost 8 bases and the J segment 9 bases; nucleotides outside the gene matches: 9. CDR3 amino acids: CATHSGRGPGEQFF. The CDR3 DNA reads TGTGCCACCCATAGCGGGAGGGGCCCTGGTGAGCAGTTCTTC.

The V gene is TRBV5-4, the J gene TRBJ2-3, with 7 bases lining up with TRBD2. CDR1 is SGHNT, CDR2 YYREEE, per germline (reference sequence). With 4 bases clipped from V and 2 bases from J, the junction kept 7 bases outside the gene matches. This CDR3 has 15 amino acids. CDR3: CASSGGSSSTDTQYF. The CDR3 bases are TGTGCCAGCAGCGGCGGGAGTTCCTCCACAGATACGCAGTATTTT.

The DNA for the CDR3 is TGTGCCTGGAACTCAGGGCGCTACGAGCAGTACTTC. This gives the protein CAWNSGRYEQYF. This chain links TRBV30 with TRBJ2-7; D is perhaps TRBD1 (5 bases). Germline-derived CDR1 and CDR2 are GTSNPN and SVGIG (reference sequence). The length of the CDR3 is 12 residues. Trimming stripped 4 bases from V and 3 bases from J, with 10 bases between.

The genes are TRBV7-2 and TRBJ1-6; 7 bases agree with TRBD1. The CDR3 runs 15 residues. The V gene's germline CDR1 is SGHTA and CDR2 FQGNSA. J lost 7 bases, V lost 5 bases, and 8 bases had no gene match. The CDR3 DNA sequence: TGTGCCAGCAGCGGATCCGGGACAGTGAATTCACCCCTCCACTTT. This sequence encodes CASSGSGTVNSPLHF.

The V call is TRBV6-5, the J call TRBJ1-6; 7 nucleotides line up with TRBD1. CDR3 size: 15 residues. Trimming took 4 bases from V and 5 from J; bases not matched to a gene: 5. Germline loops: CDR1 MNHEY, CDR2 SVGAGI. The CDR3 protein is CASSSEGQNNSPLHF. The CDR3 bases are TGTGCCAGCAGTTCCGAGGGACAGAATAATTCACCCCTCCACTTT.